This entry is about one T cell receptor beta chain. The V gene's germline CDR1 is SGHVS and CDR2 FQNEAQ. This CDR3 spans 13 amino acids. In TCRdb, the PCR reads were re-called with MiXCR into one record per CDR3 protein. The sample holds about 25,000 distinct CDR3 sequences, 38% seen once. This record comes from a study of tumor-infiltrating lymphocytes in oesophageal squamous cell carcinoma. This TCR came from a male donor with esophageal squamous cell carcinoma. The chain employs TRBV7-8 and TRBJ2-7; perhaps TRBD1 as D (6 bases). The end of the DNA is better explained by TRBJ2-1, so the J call may be wrong. The sample consisted of esophageal tumor tissue. CDR3 amino acids: CASRGYREGEQFF. CDR3 nucleotides: TGTGCCAGCAGGGGGTACAGGGAAGGCGAGCAGTTCTTC.